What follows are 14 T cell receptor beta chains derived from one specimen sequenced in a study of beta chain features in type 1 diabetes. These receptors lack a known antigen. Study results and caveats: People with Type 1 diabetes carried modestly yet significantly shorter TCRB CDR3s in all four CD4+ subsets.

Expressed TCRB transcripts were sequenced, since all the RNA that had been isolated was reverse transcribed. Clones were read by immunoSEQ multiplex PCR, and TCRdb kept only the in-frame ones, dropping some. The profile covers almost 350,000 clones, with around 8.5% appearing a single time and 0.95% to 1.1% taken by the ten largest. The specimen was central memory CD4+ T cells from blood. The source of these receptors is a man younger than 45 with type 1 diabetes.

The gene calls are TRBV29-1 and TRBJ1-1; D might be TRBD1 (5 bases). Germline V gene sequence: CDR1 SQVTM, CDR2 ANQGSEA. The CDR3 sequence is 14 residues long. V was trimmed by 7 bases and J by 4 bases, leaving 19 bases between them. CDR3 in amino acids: CSGTPGPLGTEAFF. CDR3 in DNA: TGCAGCGGAACCCCGGGACCTCTGGGCACTGAAGCTTTCTTT.

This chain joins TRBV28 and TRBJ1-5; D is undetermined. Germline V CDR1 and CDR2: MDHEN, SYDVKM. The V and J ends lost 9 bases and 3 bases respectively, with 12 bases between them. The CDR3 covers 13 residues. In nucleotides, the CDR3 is TGTGCCAGTACCTCGGCTATCAATCAGCCCCAGCATTTT. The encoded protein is CASTSAINQPQHF.

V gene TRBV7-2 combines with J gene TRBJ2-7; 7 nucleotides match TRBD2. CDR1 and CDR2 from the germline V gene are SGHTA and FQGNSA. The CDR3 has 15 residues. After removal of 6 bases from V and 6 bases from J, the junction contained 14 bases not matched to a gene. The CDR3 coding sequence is TGTGCCAGCAGTAACCTCCCTGGCGGGGGTGGCGAGCAGTACTTC. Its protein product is CASSNLPGGGGEQYF.

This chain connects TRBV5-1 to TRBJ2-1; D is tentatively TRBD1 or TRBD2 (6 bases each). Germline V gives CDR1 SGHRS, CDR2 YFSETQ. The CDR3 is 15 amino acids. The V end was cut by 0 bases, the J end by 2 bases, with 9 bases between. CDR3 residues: CASSLEGGTYNEQFF. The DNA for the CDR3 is TGCGCCAGCAGCTTGGAGGGGGGTACCTACAATGAGCAGTTCTTC.

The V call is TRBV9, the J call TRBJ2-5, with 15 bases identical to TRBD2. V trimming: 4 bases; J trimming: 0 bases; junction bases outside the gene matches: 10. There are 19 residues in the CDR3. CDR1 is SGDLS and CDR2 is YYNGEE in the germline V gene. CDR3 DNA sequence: TGTGCCAGCAGCACAGTGGGGACTAGCGGGGGGAATTACCAAGAGACCCAGTACTTC. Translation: CASSTVGTSGGNYQETQYF.

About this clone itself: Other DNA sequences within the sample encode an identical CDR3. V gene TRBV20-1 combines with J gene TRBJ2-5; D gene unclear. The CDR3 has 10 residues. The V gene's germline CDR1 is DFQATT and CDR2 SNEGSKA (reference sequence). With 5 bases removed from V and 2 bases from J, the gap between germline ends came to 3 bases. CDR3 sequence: CSASQETQYF. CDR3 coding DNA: TGCAGTGCTTCTCAAGAGACCCAGTACTTC.

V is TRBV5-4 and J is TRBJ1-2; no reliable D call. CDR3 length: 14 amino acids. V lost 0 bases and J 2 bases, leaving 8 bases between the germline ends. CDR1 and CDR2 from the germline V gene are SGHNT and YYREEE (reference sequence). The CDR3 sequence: CASSLAQENYGYTF. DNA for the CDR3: TGTGCCAGCAGCTTGGCGCAAGAAAACTATGGCTACACCTTC.

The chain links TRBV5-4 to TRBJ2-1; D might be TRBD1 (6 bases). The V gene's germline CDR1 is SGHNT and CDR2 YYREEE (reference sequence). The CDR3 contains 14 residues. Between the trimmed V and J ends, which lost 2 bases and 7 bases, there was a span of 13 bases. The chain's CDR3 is CASSFPGTHNEQFF. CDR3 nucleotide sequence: TGTGCCAGCAGCTTTCCGGGGACACATAATGAGCAGTTCTTC.

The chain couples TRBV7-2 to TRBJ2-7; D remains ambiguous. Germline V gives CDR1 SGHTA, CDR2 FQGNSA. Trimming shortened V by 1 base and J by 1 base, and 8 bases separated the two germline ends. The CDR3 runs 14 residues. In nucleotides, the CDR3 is TGTGCCAGCAGCTTAGGGCTGAAGTCCTACGAGCAGTACTTC. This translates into CASSLGLKSYEQYF.

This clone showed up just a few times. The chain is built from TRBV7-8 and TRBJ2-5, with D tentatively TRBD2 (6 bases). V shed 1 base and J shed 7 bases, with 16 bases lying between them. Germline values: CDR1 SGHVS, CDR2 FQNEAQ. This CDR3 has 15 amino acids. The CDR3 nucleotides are TGTGCCAGCAGCTTAGGCGGGACCCCTGTGGGGACCCAGTACTTC. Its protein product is CASSLGGTPVGTQYF. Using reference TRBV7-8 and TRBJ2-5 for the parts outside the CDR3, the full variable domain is GAGVSQSPRYKVAKRGQDVALRCDPISGHVSLFWYQQALGQGPEFLTYFQNEAQLDKSGLPSDRFFAERPEGSVSTLKIQRTQQEDSAVYLCASSLGGTPVGTQYFGPGTRLLVL.

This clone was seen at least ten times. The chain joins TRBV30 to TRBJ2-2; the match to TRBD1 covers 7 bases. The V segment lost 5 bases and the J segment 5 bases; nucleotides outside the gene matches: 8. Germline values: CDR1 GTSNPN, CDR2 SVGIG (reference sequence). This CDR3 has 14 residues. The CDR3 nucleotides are TGTGCCTGGTCTATGACAGGGAGAACCGGGGAGCTGTTTTTT. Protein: CAWSMTGRTGELFF.

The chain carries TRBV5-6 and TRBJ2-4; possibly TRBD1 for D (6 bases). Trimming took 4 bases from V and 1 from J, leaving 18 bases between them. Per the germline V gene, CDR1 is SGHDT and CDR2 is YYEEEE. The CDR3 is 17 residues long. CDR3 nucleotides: TGTGCCAGCAGCATTTACAGGGCTCCGACGGCCAAAAACATTCAGTACTTC. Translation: CASSIYRAPTAKNIQYF. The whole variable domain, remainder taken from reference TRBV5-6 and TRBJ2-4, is DAGVTQSPTHLIKTRGQQVTLRCSPKSGHDTVSWYQQALGQGPQFIFQYYEEEERQRGNFPDRFSGHQFPNYSSELNVNALLLGDSALYLCASSIYRAPTAKNIQYFGAGTRLSVL.

The DNA of the CDR3 is TGTGCCAGCGTCGGGGGGATCGCTTCACCCCTCCACTTT. It codes for CASVGGIASPLHF. The chain uses TRBV6-5 and TRBJ1-6, with D maybe TRBD1 (5 bases). Trimming removed 8 bases from V and 9 bases from J, with 14 bases in between. The CDR3 sequence is 13 residues long. From germline, CDR1 is MNHEY and CDR2 SVGAGI.

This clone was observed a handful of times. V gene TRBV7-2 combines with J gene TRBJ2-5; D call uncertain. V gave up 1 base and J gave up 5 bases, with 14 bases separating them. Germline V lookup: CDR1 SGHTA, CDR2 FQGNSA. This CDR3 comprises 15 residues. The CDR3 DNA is TGTGCCAGCAGCTTAGGGAGACCTTCCGCGGAGACCCAGTACTTC. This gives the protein CASSLGRPSAETQYF.